What follows are 14 T cell receptor beta chains derived from one specimen sequenced in a study of blood T cell repertoires in COVID-19. Method: immunoSEQ multiplex PCR; TCRdb's copy keeps in-frame clones and lacks some. This table has 250,000 to 300,000 clones, approximately 85% appearing once. The sequencing sample was made of peripheral blood. The source is a man aged 45-65 years with active or convalescent COVID-19.

V gene TRBV19 combines with J gene TRBJ2-1; D perhaps matches TRBD1 (5 bases). V was cut by 3 bases and J by 7 bases, with 10 bases left in between. CDR3 length: 13 amino acids. Germline V CDR1 and CDR2: LNHDA, SQIVND (reference sequence). The CDR3 DNA reads as TGTGCCAGTAGTATGGGGCGCCGTAATGAGCAGTTCTTC. This encodes CASSMGRRNEQFF.

This chain connects TRBV18 to TRBJ1-1, with 8 nucleotides matching TRBD1. CDR1 KGHSH and CDR2 LQKENI come from the germline V gene. The V segment lost 5 bases and the J segment 10 bases; nucleotides outside the gene matches: 36. The CDR3 extends over 22 amino acids. The CDR3 here is CASSATLGVVPAALGQAPSAFF. The CDR3 nucleotides are TGTGCCAGCTCAGCTACCCTGGGAGTGGTGCCCGCCGCCCTGGGACAGGCTCCCTCAGCTTTCTTT. Using reference TRBV18 and TRBJ1-1 for the parts outside the CDR3, the full variable domain is NAGVMQNPRHLVRRRGQEARLRCSPMKGHSHVYWYRQLPEEGLKFMVYLQKENIIDESGMPKERFSAEFPKEGPSILRIQQVVRGDSAAYFCASSATLGVVPAALGQAPSAFFGQGTRLTVV.

The rearrangement joins TRBV5-1 to TRBJ1-2, with D possibly matching TRBD1 (6 bases). CDR1 is SGHRS, CDR2 YFSETQ, per germline. V was cut by 4 bases and J by 8 bases, with 24 bases left in between. This CDR3 contains 16 residues. The CDR3 spells CASSLDGGPTQGGYTF. The CDR3 region has the DNA TGCGCCAGCAGCCTGGATGGGGGACCGACCCAGGGGGGCTACACCTTC.

The V call is TRBV5-8, the J call TRBJ2-3; TRBD2 is a possible D gene (5 bases). V gave up 4 bases and J gave up 9 bases, with 18 bases separating them. The CDR3 totals 14 residues. CDR1 SGHTS and CDR2 YDEGEE come from the germline V gene. The CDR3 reads CASSLPTRGSTQYF. The CDR3 coding sequence is TGTGCCAGCAGCCTACCGACCCGCGGGTCGACGCAGTATTTT.

This chain connects TRBV6-2 or TRBV6-3 to TRBJ2-7, with TRBD2 as a possible D gene (5 bases). Germline V gene sequence: CDR1 MNHEY, CDR2 SVGEGT. CDR3 length: 14 residues. V lost 4 bases, J lost 3 bases, and 13 bases lay in between. CDR3 DNA sequence: TGTGCCAGCAGTTCCCGGGTCGGAGGCTACGAGCAGTACTTC. Residues: CASSSRVGGYEQYF.

The chain recombines TRBV28 with TRBJ2-1, with D tentatively TRBD2 (6 bases). The V gene lost 5 bases and the J gene lost 5 bases, with 16 bases spanning the gap. Germline V lookup: CDR1 MDHEN, CDR2 SYDVKM. The CDR3 runs to 15 residues. CDR3 in amino acids: CASSQAGRGDNEQFF. CDR3 nucleotide sequence: TGTGCCAGCAGTCAAGCGGGCCGGGGTGACAATGAGCAGTTCTTC.

This chain links TRBV6-5 with TRBJ2-4; the match to TRBD2 covers 9 bases. This CDR3 is built from 13 residues. With 0 bases clipped from V and 15 bases from J, the junction kept 6 bases outside the gene matches. The V gene's germline CDR1 is MNHEY and CDR2 SVGAGI. CDR3 protein: CASSYSPLAGPYF. The CDR3 nucleotides are TGTGCCAGCAGTTACTCCCCACTAGCGGGTCCGTACTTC.

This sequence joins TRBV30 and TRBJ2-3; 8 bases agree with TRBD2. Looked up from germline, CDR1 is GTSNPN and CDR2 is SVGIG (reference sequence). With 2 bases clipped from V and 2 bases from J, the junction kept 6 bases outside the gene matches. The length of the CDR3 is 15 residues. This CDR3 reads CAWSNGRAFTDTQYF. CDR3 bases: TGTGCCTGGAGTAACGGGAGGGCCTTCACAGATACGCAGTATTTT.

This clone was counted a single time. The rearrangement links TRBV15 to TRBJ2-1, with D hard to call. V gave up 0 bases and J gave up 10 bases, with 10 bases separating them. This CDR3 is built from 13 residues. CDR1 and CDR2 (germline): LNHNV, YYDKDF (reference sequence). The CDR3 protein is CATSRDRVSEQFF. The CDR3 DNA reads as TGTGCCACCAGCAGAGACCGGGTGTCAGAGCAGTTCTTC.

The chain recombines TRBV19 with TRBJ2-7, with TRBD2 matching over 11 bases. V lost 5 bases, J lost 2 bases, and 8 bases stayed unmatched. This CDR3 is 16 amino acids long. Germline V CDR1 and CDR2: LNHDA, SQIVND (reference sequence). The CDR3 bases are TGTGCCAGTAGTCCGCCGCCGGGACTAGCGGCCTACGAGCAGTACTTC. Protein sequence: CASSPPPGLAAYEQYF.

This chain connects TRBV9 to TRBJ2-3, with D possibly being TRBD2 (6 bases). The germline V gene has CDR1 SGDLS and CDR2 YYNGEE. This CDR3 comprises 17 residues. V lost 0 bases and J 0 bases, leaving 14 bases between the germline ends. In DNA form, the CDR3 reads TGTGCCAGCAGCGTAGTCGGCGGGACGGTTAGCACAGATACGCAGTATTTT. It is translated as CASSVVGGTVSTDTQYF.

The chain recombines TRBV30 with TRBJ2-1; D possibly corresponds to TRBD2 (5 bases). This CDR3 contains 13 residues. The V end lost 5 bases, the J end lost 2 bases, and 10 bases lay between the germline ends. Germline CDR1 reads GTSNPN; CDR2 reads SVGIG (reference sequence). As DNA, the CDR3 is TGTGCCTGGCGGGAAGGACCCTACAATGAGCAGTTCTTC. It encodes CAWREGPYNEQFF.

The chain links TRBV7-9 to TRBJ1-1; the D is unclear. The V and J ends lost 1 base and 2 bases respectively, with 17 bases between them. Per the germline V gene, CDR1 is SEHNR and CDR2 is FQNEAQ (reference sequence). This CDR3 has 17 amino acids. The CDR3 sequence: CASSLVFGTEINTEAFF. CDR3 coding DNA: TGTGCCAGCAGCTTAGTTTTTGGTACAGAAATTAACACTGAAGCTTTCTTT.

Concerning this clone: The same CDR3 can be traced to other DNA sequences in this sample. The CDR3, as DNA: TGTGCCAGTAGTGCTAGCGGGAGCTCCTACAATGAGCAGTTCTTC. This codes for CASSASGSSYNEQFF. This sequence joins TRBV19 and TRBJ2-1; 10 bases fit TRBD2. CDR1 and CDR2 from the germline V gene are LNHDA and SQIVND (reference sequence). Losses at the gene ends were 5 bases for V and 0 bases for J; bases not matched to a gene: 1. This CDR3 region has 15 residues.